This T cell receptor beta chain was retrieved from a study of T cell responses to AZD1222 COVID-19 vaccine. Findings of the study overall: After the peak T cell response, and only then, were repertoires sampled. White British people made up most donors, females outnumbered males, and clonal diversity was possibly underestimated.

From germline, CDR1 is MGHRA and CDR2 YSYEKL. Trimming pared 5 bases from V and 0 bases from J, leaving 10 bases between. This CDR3 has 14 residues. Some clones are missing from TCRdb's copy, which holds only in-frame ones; the method was immunoSEQ multiplex PCR. Among about 170,000 clones listed, roughly 92% were seen once. To note about this clone: Antigen unknown.

The material was peripheral blood, obtained on day 0 of AZD1222 vaccination. The sequence came from an adult in good health. The rearrangement joins TRBV4-1 to TRBJ1-1; TRBD1 might be the D (5 bases). The CDR3 DNA follows: TGCGCCAGCAGCATGGGACTGATGAACACTGAAGCTTTCTTT. Translated: CASSMGLMNTEAFF.